This T cell receptor beta chain was recorded in a study of cytomegalovirus exposure and HLA in healthy donors. From germline, CDR1 is SGHTA and CDR2 FQGTGA. The CDR3 totals 15 residues. The V gene lost 4 bases and the J gene lost 0 bases, with 10 bases spanning the gap. At collection, donors were nominally healthy, but unrecorded immune exposures were probable. 13 Jbeta primers and 60 Vbeta primers were used for the PCR. Method: immunoSEQ multiplex PCR; TCRdb's copy keeps in-frame clones and lacks some. This sample has about 78,000 clones; about three quarters occur once, and the top ten carry around 10%. This clone was seen more than once but under ten times.

The origin of this receptor is a woman aged 40-49 years in good health and CMV-seropositive. The chain combines TRBV7-3 with TRBJ2-1; no firm D call. The sample consisted of PBMCs. CDR3 DNA sequence: TGTGCCAGCAGCTCCGGATGGAGCTCCTACAATGAGCAGTTCTTC. This sequence encodes CASSSGWSSYNEQFF. Full variable domain (remainder filled in from reference TRBV7-3 and TRBJ2-1): GAGVSQTPSNKVTEKGKYVELRCDPISGHTALYWYRQSLGQGPEFLIYFQGTGAADDSGLPNDRFFAVRPEGSVSTLKIQRTERGDSAVYLCASSSGWSSYNEQFFGPGTRLTVL.